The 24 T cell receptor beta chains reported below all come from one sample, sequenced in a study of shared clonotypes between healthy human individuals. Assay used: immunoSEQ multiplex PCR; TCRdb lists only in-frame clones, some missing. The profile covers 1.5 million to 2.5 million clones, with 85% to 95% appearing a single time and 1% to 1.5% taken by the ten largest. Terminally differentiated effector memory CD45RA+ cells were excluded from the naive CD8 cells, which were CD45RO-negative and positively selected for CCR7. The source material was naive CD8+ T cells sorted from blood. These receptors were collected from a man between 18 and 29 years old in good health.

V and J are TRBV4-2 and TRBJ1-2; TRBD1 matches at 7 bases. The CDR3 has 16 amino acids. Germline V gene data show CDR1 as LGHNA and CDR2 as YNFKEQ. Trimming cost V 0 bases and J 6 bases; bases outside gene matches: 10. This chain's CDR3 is CASSQEWTGRQDGYTF. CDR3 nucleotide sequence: TGTGCCAGCAGCCAAGAATGGACAGGACGCCAGGATGGCTACACCTTC.

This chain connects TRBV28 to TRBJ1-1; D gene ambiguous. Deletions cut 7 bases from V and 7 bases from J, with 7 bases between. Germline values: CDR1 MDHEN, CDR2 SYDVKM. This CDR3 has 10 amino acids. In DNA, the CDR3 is TGTGCCAGCATTAAGTATGAAGCTTTCTTT. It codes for CASIKYEAFF.

The CDR3 DNA reads TGTGCCAGCAGCCCTCCCACAGGGGACACTGAAGCTTTCTTT. This sequence encodes CASSPPTGDTEAFF. This chain uses TRBV7-9 with TRBJ1-1; 7 bases agree with TRBD1. The CDR3 is 14 amino acids. Trimming removed 5 bases from V and 3 bases from J; junction bases left unmatched: 6. In germline, CDR1 is SEHNR, CDR2 FQNEAQ (reference sequence).

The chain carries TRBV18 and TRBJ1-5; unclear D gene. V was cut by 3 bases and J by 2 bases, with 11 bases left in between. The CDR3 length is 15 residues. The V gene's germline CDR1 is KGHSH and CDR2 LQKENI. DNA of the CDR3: TGTGCCAGCTCACCCTCGGGCCCTCGCAATCAGCCCCAGCATTTT. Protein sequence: CASSPSGPRNQPQHF.

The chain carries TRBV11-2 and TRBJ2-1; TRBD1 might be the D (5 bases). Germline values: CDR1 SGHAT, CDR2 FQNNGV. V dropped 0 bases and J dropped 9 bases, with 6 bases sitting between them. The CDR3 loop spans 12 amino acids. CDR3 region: CASSLEGAEQFF. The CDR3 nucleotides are TGTGCCAGCAGCTTAGAAGGGGCTGAGCAGTTCTTC.

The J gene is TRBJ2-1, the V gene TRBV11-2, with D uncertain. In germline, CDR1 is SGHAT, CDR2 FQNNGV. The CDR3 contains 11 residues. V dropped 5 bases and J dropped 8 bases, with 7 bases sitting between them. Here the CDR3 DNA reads TGTGCCAGCAGCGCTTACCATGAGCAGTTCTTC. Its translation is CASSAYHEQFF.

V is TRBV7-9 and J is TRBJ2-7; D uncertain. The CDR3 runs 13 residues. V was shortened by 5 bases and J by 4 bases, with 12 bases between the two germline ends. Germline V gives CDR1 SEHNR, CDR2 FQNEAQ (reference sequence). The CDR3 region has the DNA TGTGCCAGCAGCCCCACGGGCTGGTACGAGCAGTACTTC. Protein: CASSPTGWYEQYF.

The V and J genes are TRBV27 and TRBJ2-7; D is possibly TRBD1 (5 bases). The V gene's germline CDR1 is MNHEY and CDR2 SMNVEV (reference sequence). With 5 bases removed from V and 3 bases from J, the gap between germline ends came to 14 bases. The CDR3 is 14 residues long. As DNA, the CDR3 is TGTGCCAGCAGTGCTCGGGTAGGGGACTACGAGCAGTACTTC. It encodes CASSARVGDYEQYF.

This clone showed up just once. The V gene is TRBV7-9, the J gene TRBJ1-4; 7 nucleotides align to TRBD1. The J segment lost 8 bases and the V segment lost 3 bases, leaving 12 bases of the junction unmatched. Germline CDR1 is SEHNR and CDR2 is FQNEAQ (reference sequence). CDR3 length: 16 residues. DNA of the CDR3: TGTGCCAGCAGCTTGGGGCAGGGGGGACTCGGCGAAAAACTGTTTTTT. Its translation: CASSLGQGGLGEKLFF.

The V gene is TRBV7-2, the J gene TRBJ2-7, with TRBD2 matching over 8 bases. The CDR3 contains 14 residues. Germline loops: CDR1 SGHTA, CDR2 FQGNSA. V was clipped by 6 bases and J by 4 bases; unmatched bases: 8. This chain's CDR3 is CASRPGGAGYEQYF. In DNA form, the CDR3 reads TGTGCCAGCAGACCGGGGGGGGCAGGTTACGAGCAGTACTTC.

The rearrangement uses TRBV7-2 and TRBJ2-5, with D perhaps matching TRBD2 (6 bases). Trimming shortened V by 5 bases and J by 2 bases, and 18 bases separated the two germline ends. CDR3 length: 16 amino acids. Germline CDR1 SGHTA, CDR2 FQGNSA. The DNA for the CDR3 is TGTGCCAGCAGCCCTGGGCCGCTAGCGAGTCAAGAGACCCAGTACTTC. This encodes CASSPGPLASQETQYF.

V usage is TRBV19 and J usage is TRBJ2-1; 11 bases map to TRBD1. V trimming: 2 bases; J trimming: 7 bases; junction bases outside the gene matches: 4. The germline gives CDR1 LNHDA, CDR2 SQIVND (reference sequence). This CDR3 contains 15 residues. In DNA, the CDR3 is TGTGCCAGTAGTATAAATGGACAGGGGGCGAATGAGCAGTTCTTC. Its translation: CASSINGQGANEQFF.

The CDR3 nucleotides are TGTGCCAGCAGTTTAATGACTAGCGCAACCTACGAGCAGTACTTC. This gives the protein CASSLMTSATYEQYF. This sequence joins TRBV28 and TRBJ2-7; 8 bases match TRBD2. Losses at the gene ends were 2 bases for V and 2 bases for J; bases not matched to a gene: 5. The CDR3 is 15 residues long. Per the germline V gene, CDR1 is MDHEN and CDR2 is SYDVKM.

The CDR3 DNA sequence: TGTGCCAGCAGTGACGCGGGAGTAAATTACAATGAGCAGTTCTTC. The encoded protein is CASSDAGVNYNEQFF. This chain uses TRBV2 with TRBJ2-1; TRBD2 agrees at 7 bases. Germline CDR1 is SNHLY and CDR2 is FYNNEI. The length of the CDR3 is 15 residues. The trim removed 3 bases at V and 4 bases at J, leaving 6 bases unmatched.

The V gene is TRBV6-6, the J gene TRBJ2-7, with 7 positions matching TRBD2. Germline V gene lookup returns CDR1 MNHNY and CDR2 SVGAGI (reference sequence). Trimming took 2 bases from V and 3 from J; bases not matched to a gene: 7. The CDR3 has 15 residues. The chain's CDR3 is CASSYMTSRYYEQYF. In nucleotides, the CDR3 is TGTGCCAGCAGTTACATGACTAGCAGATACTACGAGCAGTACTTC.

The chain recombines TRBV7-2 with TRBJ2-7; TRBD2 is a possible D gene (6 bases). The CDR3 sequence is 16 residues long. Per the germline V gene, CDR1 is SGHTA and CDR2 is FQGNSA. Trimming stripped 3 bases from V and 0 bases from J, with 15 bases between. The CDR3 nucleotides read TGTGCCAGCAGCTTCGTAGCGGAGCCCCTCTCCTACGAGCAGTACTTC. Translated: CASSFVAEPLSYEQYF.

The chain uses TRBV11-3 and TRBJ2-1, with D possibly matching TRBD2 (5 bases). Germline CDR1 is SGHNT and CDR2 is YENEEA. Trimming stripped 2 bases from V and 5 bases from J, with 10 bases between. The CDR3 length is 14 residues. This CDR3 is CASSLRGPNNEQFF. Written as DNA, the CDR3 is TGTGCCAGCAGCTTACGAGGGCCTAACAATGAGCAGTTCTTC.

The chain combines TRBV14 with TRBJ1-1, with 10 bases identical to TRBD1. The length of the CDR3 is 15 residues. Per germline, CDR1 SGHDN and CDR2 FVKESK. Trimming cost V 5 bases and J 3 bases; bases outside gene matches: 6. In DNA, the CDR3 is TGTGCCAGCAGCGGAGGGACAGGGGAATACACTGAAGCTTTCTTT. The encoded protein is CASSGGTGEYTEAFF. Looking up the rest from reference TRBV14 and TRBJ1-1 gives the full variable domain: EAGVTQFPSHSVIEKGQTVTLRCDPISGHDNLYWYRRVMGKEIKFLLHFVKESKQDESGMPNNRFLAERTGGTYSTLKVQPAELEDSGVYFCASSGGTGEYTEAFFGQGTRLTVV.

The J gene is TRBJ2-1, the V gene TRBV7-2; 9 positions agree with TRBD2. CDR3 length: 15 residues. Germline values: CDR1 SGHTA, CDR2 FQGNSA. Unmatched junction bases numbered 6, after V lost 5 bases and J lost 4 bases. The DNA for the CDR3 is TGTGCCAGCAGCCACCCGGGACTAGCATACAATGAGCAGTTCTTC. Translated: CASSHPGLAYNEQFF.

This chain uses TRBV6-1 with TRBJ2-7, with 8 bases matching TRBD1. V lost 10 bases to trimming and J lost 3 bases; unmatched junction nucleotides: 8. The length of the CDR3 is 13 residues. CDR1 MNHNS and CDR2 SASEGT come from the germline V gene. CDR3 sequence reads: CATKGTGDYEQYF. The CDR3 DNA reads TGTGCCACCAAGGGGACAGGAGACTACGAGCAGTACTTC.

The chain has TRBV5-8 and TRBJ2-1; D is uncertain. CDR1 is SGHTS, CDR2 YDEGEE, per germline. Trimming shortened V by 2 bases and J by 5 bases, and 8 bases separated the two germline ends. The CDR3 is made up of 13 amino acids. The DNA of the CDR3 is TGTGCCAGCAGCTTAGGGCAGGACAATGAGCAGTTCTTC. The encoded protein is CASSLGQDNEQFF.

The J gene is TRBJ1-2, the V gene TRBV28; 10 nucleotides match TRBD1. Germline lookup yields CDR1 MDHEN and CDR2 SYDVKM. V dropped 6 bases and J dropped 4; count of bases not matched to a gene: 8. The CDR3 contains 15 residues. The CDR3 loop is CASSSPGQGFYGYTF. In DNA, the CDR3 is TGTGCCAGCAGCTCGCCGGGACAGGGGTTCTATGGCTACACCTTC.

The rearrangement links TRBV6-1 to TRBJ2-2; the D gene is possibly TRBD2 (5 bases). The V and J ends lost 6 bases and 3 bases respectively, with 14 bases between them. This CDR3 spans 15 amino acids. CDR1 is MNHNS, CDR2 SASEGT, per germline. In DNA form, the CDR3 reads TGTGCCAGCAGACGGGATGAATTGGACACCGGGGAGCTGTTTTTT. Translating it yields CASRRDELDTGELFF.

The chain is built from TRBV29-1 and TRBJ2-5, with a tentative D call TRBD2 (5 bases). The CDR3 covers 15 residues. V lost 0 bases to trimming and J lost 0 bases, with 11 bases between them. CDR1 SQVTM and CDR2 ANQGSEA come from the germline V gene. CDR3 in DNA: TGCAGCGTTGAAGATCCCGGGATTTACCAAGAGACCCAGTACTTC. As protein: CSVEDPGIYQETQYF.